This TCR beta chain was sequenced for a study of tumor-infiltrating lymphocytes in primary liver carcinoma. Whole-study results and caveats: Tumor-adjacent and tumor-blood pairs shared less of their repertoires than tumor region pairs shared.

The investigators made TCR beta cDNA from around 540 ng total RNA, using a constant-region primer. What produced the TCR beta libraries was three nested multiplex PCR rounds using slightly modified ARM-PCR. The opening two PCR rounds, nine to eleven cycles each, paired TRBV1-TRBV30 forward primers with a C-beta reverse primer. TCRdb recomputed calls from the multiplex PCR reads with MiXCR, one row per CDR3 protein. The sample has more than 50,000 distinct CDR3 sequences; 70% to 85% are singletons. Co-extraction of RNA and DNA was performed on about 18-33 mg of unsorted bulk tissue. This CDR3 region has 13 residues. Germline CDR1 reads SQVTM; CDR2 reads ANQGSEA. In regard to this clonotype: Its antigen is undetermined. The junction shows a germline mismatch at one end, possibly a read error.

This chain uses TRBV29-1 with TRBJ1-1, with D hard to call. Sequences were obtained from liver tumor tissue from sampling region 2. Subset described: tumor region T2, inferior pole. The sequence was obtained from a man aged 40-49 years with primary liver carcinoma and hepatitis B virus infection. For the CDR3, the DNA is TGCAGCCTTGACGCAGCTACGAACACTGAAGCTTTCTTT. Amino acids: CSLDAATNTEAFF.